This T cell receptor beta chain is drawn from a study of read filtering for tumor transcriptome and immune sequencing. This clonotype was seen many times. V lost 3 bases and J lost 3; bases outside the gene matches: 9. The CDR3 has 16 residues. Germline lookup yields CDR1 SGHRS and CDR2 YFSETQ. The library was built from about 0.4 ug RNA with molecular barcoded adaptors for alpha/delta and beta/gamma chains. TCRdb fed the reads into MiXCR, producing one record per CDR3 protein. The table has around 30,000 distinct CDR3 sequences, less than 20% seen once; the top ten hold 16%. This chain links TRBV5-1 with TRBJ2-1, with TRBD1 matching over 7 bases. This TCR derives from a donor at least 40 years old with multiple myeloma. Sequenced input: a population of CD138-negative cells sorted from bone marrow. The CDR3 DNA sequence: TGCGCCAGCAGCTCCTACCCGGGACAGTACTACAATGAGCAGTTCTTC. This gives the protein CASSSYPGQYYNEQFF.